This T cell receptor (beta chain) came from a study of a mutant IDH1 vaccine in newly diagnosed glioma. On this clone itself: Its antigen is undetermined.

Using immunoSEQ multiplex PCR, the repertoire was profiled, and TCRdb retains in-frame clones only, with some absent. Of tens of thousands of clones in the sample, around 85% were seen once. Time point indicated: week 11, during vaccination. The study gave 300 ug of mutant IDH1 20-mer peptide per vaccine dose, with topical imiquimod. The source was PBMCs, collected from a glioma patient whose treatment included an IDH1 peptide vaccine. This receptor was taken from a woman in her forties or fifties with glioma.

The CDR3 coding sequence is TGTGCCAGTAGTATAAGTGGGACAGCCCATAATCAGCCCCAGCATTTT. The encoded protein is CASSISGTAHNQPQHF. V gene TRBV19 combines with J gene TRBJ1-5, with TRBD1 matching 7 bases. Germline-derived CDR1 and CDR2 are LNHDA and SQIVND (reference sequence). The CDR3 sequence is 16 residues long. V lost 2 bases to trimming and J lost 4 bases; unmatched junction nucleotides: 8.